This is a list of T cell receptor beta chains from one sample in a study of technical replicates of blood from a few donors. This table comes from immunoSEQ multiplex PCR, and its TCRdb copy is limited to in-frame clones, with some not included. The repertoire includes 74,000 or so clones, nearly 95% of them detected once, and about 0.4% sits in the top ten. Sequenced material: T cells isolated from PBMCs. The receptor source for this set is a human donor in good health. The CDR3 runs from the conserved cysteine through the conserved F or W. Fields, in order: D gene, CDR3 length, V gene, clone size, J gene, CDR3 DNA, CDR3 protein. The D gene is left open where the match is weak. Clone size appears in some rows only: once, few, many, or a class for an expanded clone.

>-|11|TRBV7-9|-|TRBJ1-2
TGTGCCAGCAGCTTAGGGGGCGGCTACACCTTC
CASSLGGGYTF
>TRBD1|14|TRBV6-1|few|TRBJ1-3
TGTGCCAGCAGTGTGGACAGGGGGGGAAACACCATATATTTT
CASSVDRGGNTIYF
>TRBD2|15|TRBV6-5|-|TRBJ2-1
TGTGCCAGCAGTTCGACTAGCGGGAGGGGCAATGAGCAGTTCTTC
CASSSTSGRGNEQFF
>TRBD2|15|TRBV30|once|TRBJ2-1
TGTGCCTGGAGTGTACGAGCGGGATTTTCGGATGAGCAGTTCTTC
CAWSVRAGFSDEQFF
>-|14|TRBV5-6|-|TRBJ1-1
TGTGCCAGCAGCTTCAGGGCAGGGAACACTGAAGCTTTCTTT
CASSFRAGNTEAFF
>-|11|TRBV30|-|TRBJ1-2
TGTGCCTGGGGACAGCTCTATGGCTACACCTTC
CAWGQLYGYTF
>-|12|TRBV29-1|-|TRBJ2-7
TGCAGCGTTGAAGACTCCTATTACGAGCAGTACTTC
CSVEDSYYEQYF
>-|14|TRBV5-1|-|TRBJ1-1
TGCGCCAGCAGCTTGGTCAGTGAGAACACTGAAGCTTTCTTT
CASSLVSENTEAFF
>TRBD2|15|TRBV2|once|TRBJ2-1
TGTGCCAGCAGTGCTAGCGGGCTATCCTACAATGAGCAGTTCTTC
CASSASGLSYNEQFF
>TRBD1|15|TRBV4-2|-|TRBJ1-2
TGTGCCAGCAGCCAAGCCCGGGACAGTACTTATGGCTACACCTTC
CASSQARDSTYGYTF
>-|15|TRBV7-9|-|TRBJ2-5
TGTGCCAGCAGCTTAGGAGGCAGGGCGGGGGAGACCCAGTACTTC
CASSLGGRAGETQYF
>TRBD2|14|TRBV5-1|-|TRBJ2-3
TGCGCCAGCAGCTTAGTAGCGGGTGCAGATACGCAGTATTTT
CASSLVAGADTQYF
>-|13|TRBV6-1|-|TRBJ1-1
TGTGCCAGCAGTGATCGGGGTTGGTCTGAAGCTTTCTTT
CASSDRGWSEAFF
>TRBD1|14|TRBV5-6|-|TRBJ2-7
TGTGCCAGCAGCCTTCCATGGACAGGGAACGAGCAGTACTTC
CASSLPWTGNEQYF
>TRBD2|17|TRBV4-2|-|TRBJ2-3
TGTGCCAGCAGCCCACTAGCGGGAGTAGGTAGCACAGATACGCAGTATTTT
CASSPLAGVGSTDTQYF
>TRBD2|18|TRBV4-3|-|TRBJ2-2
TGCGCCAGCAGCCAAGATGGAGGAGCGGGAGGTATAGCCGGGGAGCTGTTTTTT
CASSQDGGAGGIAGELFF
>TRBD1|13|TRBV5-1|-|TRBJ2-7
TGCGCCAGCAGTGAAGGGACAGCCTACGAGCAGTACTTC
CASSEGTAYEQYF
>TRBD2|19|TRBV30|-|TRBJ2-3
TGTGCCTGGAGTCCACCATGGGGGAGGGCCATTATGCGGATTTATACGCAGTATTTT
CAWSPPWGRAIMRIYTQYF
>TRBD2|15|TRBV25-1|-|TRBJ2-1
TGTGCCAGCAGTGAAACAGGACTAGCGGCCAATGAGCAGTTCTTC
CASSETGLAANEQFF
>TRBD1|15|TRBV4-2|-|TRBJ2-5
TGTGCCAGCAGCCTGACAGGGGCGCTCCAAGAGACCCAGTACTTC
CASSLTGALQETQYF
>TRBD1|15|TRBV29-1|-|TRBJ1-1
TGCAGCGTTGGGGGGACAGGGGCGCAAGGGACTGAAGCTTTCTTT
CSVGGTGAQGTEAFF
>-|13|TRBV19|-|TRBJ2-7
TGTGCCAGTACCCCTCGGTCGTCCTACGAGCAGTACTTC
CASTPRSSYEQYF
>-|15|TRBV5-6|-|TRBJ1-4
TGTGCCAGCAGCCCCCCGACAGGAACTAATGAAAAACTGTTTTTT
CASSPPTGTNEKLFF
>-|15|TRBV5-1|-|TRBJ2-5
TGCGCCAGCAGCTTGGCCCGAGTAGCGGCAGAGACCCAGTACTTC
CASSLARVAAETQYF
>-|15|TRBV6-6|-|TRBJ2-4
TGTGCCAGCAGTTACGTGGGTGCGGAAGGGGACATTCAGTACTTC
CASSYVGAEGDIQYF
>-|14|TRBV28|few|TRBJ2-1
TGTGCCAGCAGTATGCCGAGCTCCTACAATGAGCAGTTCTTC
CASSMPSSYNEQFF
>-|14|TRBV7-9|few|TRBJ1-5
TGTGCCAGCAGCTTAGGGACAGGCAATCAGCCCCAGCATTTT
CASSLGTGNQPQHF
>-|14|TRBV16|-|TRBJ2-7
TGTGCCAGCAGCCAGGTATCCGGGTTCTACGAGCAGTACTTC
CASSQVSGFYEQYF
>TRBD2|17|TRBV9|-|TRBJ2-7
TGTGCCAGCAGCGCCAAATCCGGGACTAGCGGGAGGAACGAGCAGTACTTC
CASSAKSGTSGRNEQYF
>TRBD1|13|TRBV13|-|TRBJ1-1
TGTGCCAGCAAAGGGGACAGCAAATATGAAGCTTTCTTT
CASKGDSKYEAFF
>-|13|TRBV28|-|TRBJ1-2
TGTGCCAGCAGTTTATTTGGCAACTATCAATACACCTTC
CASSLFGNYQYTF
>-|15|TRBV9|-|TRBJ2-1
TGTGCCAGCAGCGTTTCGACAGGCCTCTACAATGAGCAGTTCTTC
CASSVSTGLYNEQFF
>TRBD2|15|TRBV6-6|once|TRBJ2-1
TGTGCCAGCGCTAATAGCGGGAGGGAGGACAATGAGCAGTTCTTC
CASANSGREDNEQFF
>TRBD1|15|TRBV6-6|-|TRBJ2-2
TGTGCCAGCAGTTACCGGACAGGGGGGGCCGGGGAGCTGTTTTTT
CASSYRTGGAGELFF
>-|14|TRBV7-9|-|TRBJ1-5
TGTGCCAGCAGCTTAGTATCGGAGGCTCAGCCCCAGCATTTT
CASSLVSEAQPQHF
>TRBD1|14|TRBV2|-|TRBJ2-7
TGTGCCAGCAGTGGAGGGACAGGGGCCTACGAGCAGTACTTC
CASSGGTGAYEQYF
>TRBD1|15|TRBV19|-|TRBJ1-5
TGTGCCAGTAGTATAGTCGGGACAGCGAATCAGCCCCAGCATTTT
CASSIVGTANQPQHF
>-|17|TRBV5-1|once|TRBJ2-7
TGCGCCAGCAGCCGAGCCCTATCAGCAGACAGATCCTACGAGCAGTACTTC
CASSRALSADRSYEQYF
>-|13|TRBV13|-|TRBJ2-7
TGTGCCAGCAGCTTAGGTGGGAGTTACGAGCAGTACTTC
CASSLGGSYEQYF
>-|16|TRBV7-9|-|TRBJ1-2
TGTGCCTCACCGGGAAGAGTTCTTCCGGACCTCTATGGCTACACCTTC
CASPGRVLPDLYGYTF
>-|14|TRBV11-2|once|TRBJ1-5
TGTGCCAGCAGCTTAGCAGATAGCAATCAGCCCCAGCATTTT
CASSLADSNQPQHF
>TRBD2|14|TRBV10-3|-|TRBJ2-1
TGTGCCATCAGTAACGGGACTAGCGTACGTGAGCAGTTCTTC
CAISNGTSVREQFF
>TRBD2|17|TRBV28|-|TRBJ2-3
TGTGCCAGCAGTTTCTCTAGCGGGAGGGCCTTAGCAGATACGCAGTATTTT
CASSFSSGRALADTQYF
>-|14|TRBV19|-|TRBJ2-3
TGTGCCAGTAGTATGGGGGGAGGCACAGATACGCAGTATTTT
CASSMGGGTDTQYF
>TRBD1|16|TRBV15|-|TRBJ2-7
TGTGCCACCAGCAGAGATTTGGCAGGGGGCGAGAAGGAGCAGTACTTC
CATSRDLAGGEKEQYF
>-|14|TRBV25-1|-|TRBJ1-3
TGTGCCAGCAGTAACAGGGAATCGGTAGACACCATATATTTT
CASSNRESVDTIYF
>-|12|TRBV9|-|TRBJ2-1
TGTGCCAGCAGCGGAGGGAGTATTGAGCAGTTCTTC
CASSGGSIEQFF
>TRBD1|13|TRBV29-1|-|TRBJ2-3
TGCAGCTATAGCACAGGGGACACAGATACGCAGTATTTT
CSYSTGDTDTQYF
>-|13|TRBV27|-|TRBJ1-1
TGTGCCAGCAGTTATTCCTCAGACACTGAAGCTTTCTTT
CASSYSSDTEAFF
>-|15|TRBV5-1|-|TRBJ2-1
TGCGCCAGCAGCGACACAGAAGAGCCCTTCAATGAGCAGTTCTTC
CASSDTEEPFNEQFF
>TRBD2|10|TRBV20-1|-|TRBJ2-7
TGCAGTGCGGGACTAGCGGAGCAGTACTTC
CSAGLAEQYF
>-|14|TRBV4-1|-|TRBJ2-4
TGCGCCAGCAGCCAAGATGGGACAGCGGGCATTCAGTACTTC
CASSQDGTAGIQYF
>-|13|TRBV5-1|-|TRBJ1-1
TGCGCCAGCAGCTTAAGATATCAGGATGAAGCTTTCTTT
CASSLRYQDEAFF
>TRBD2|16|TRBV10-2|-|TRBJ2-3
TGCGCCAGCAGTGCTGTCGAGCGGGAGATCAATAATACGCAGTATTTT
CASSAVEREINNTQYF
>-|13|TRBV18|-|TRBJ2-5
TGTGCCAGCTCACCAAGACGGGAGGAGACCCAGTACTTC
CASSPRREETQYF